These 32 T cell receptor beta chains were all obtained from the same sample, sequenced in a study of T-cell memory formation after mild COVID-19. TCRdb itself ran the 5' RACE reads through MiXCR, one entry per CDR3 protein. The sample holds roughly 480,000 distinct CDR3 sequences, around 27% seen once. Sequencing input: PBMCs or a T cell subset sorted from them (not recorded which). The receptors originated from an adult woman who had mild COVID-19 (a few samples of this study predate the infection). Cell type and time point are not known.

J is TRBJ1-3 and V is TRBV11-2; no reliable D call. CDR1 and CDR2 (germline): SGHAT, FQNNGV. The CDR3 length is 16 residues. V was trimmed by 2 bases and J by 2 bases, leaving 13 bases between them. The CDR3 DNA is TGTGCCAGCAGCTTATCTCGAGGTCCCCCTGGAAACACCATATATTTT. Protein sequence: CASSLSRGPPGNTIYF.

V gene TRBV5-1 combines with J gene TRBJ2-2; TRBD2 aligns across 10 bases. Losses at the gene ends were 5 bases for V and 9 bases for J; bases not matched to a gene: 19. CDR1 is SGHRS and CDR2 is YFSETQ in the germline V gene. This CDR3 spans 18 amino acids. CDR3 bases: TGCGCCAGCAGTTTTACCCTAGCGGGGGAAACCCTGACCAGGGAGCTGTTTTTT. It specifies CASSFTLAGETLTRELFF.

The V gene is TRBV9, the J gene TRBJ2-3; D is unresolved. V lost 1 base to trimming and J lost 5 bases, with 20 bases between them. Per the germline V gene, CDR1 is SGDLS and CDR2 is YYNGEE. The CDR3 runs to 17 residues. The CDR3 here is CASSVNGGVSSRDTQYF. In DNA form, the CDR3 reads TGTGCCAGCAGCGTAAACGGCGGAGTTAGCAGTCGAGATACGCAGTATTTT.

The chain uses TRBV12-3 or TRBV12-4 and TRBJ1-4, with TRBD1 matching 9 bases. The CDR3 is 14 amino acids. Germline trimming cut 7 bases from V and 6 bases from J; bases unmatched to any gene: 6. CDR3 residues: CASNNRGLDEKLFF. The CDR3 region has the DNA TGTGCCAGCAATAACAGGGGGCTTGATGAAAAACTGTTTTTT.

The table lists this clonotype with a few counts. The rearrangement links TRBV12-3 or TRBV12-4 to TRBJ1-3; D may be TRBD1 (6 bases). CDR3 length equals 15 residues. With 3 bases removed from V and 2 bases from J, the gap between germline ends came to 11 bases. CDR3 nucleotide sequence: TGTGCCAGCAGTTTGCAGGGGCTCCCTGGAAACACCATATATTTT. Protein: CASSLQGLPGNTIYF.

Only a few counts were recorded for this clonotype. The J gene is TRBJ1-2, the V gene TRBV4-1; weak D call: TRBD1 (6 bases). Germline V gene sequence: CDR1 MGHRA, CDR2 YSYEKL. The length of the CDR3 is 16 residues. The germline V and J ends were trimmed by 0 bases and 3 bases, with 14 bases remaining between them. CDR3 coding DNA: TGCGCCAGCAGCCAAGATGGCACAGGGCGGTACTATGGCTACACCTTC. Protein: CASSQDGTGRYYGYTF.

The genes are TRBV5-1 and TRBJ1-1, with a weak D call TRBD1 (5 bases). The V end lost 0 bases, the J end lost 11 bases, and 11 bases lay between the germline ends. CDR1 and CDR2 from the germline V gene are SGHRS and YFSETQ. CDR3 length equals 12 residues. The CDR3 reads CASSLEGLWAFF. The CDR3 nucleotides read TGCGCCAGCAGCTTGGAGGGACTTTGGGCTTTCTTT.

The chain carries TRBV4-1 and TRBJ2-1; 7 bases fit TRBD1. The CDR3 runs to 15 residues. The V and J ends lost 2 bases and 7 bases, in that order; junction bases with no gene match: 8. Germline CDR1 MGHRA, CDR2 YSYEKL. CDR3 DNA sequence: TGCGCCAGCAGCCAACCAGACAGGGACGGGAATGAGCAGTTCTTC. It encodes CASSQPDRDGNEQFF.

This clonotype occurred a few times. The chain links TRBV7-8 to TRBJ1-2; D gene uncertain. Germline V gene sequence: CDR1 SGHVS, CDR2 FQNEAQ. Deletions cut 7 bases from V and 10 bases from J, with 19 bases between. The CDR3 extends over 13 amino acids. The CDR3 is CASTTHPGSVYTF. The CDR3, as DNA: TGTGCCAGCACTACCCACCCGGGTTCTGTCTACACCTTC. The whole variable domain, filled in from reference TRBV7-8 and TRBJ1-2, reads GAGVSQSPRYKVAKRGQDVALRCDPISGHVSLFWYQQALGQGPEFLTYFQNEAQLDKSGLPSDRFFAERPEGSVSTLKIQRTQQEDSAVYLCASTTHPGSVYTFGSGTRLTVV.

This sequence joins TRBV7-9 and TRBJ1-1; D is perhaps TRBD1 (5 bases). The length of the CDR3 is 14 residues. V lost 0 bases to trimming and J lost 4 bases, with 9 bases between them. Germline assignment: CDR1 SEHNR and CDR2 FQNEAQ (reference sequence). The CDR3 loop reads CASSLAGRVTEAFF. CDR3 in DNA: TGTGCCAGCAGCTTAGCGGGCAGGGTCACTGAAGCTTTCTTT. Using reference TRBV7-9 and TRBJ1-1 for the parts outside the CDR3, the full variable domain is DTGVSQNPRHKITKRGQNVTFRCDPISEHNRLYWYRQTLGQGPEFLTYFQNEAQLEKSRLLSDRFSAERPKGSFSTLEIQRTEQGDSAMYLCASSLAGRVTEAFFGQGTRLTVV.

The chain joins TRBV7-2 to TRBJ1-5, with D uncertain. V lost 1 base and J 0 bases, leaving 10 bases between the germline ends. The germline gives CDR1 SGHTA, CDR2 FQGNSA. The CDR3 extends over 16 amino acids. The CDR3 bases are TGTGCCAGCAGCTTAGAGACATGGGGTAGCAATCAGCCCCAGCATTTT. As protein: CASSLETWGSNQPQHF.

This clonotype was seen a few times. This chain connects TRBV20-1 to TRBJ1-2; 8 bases align to TRBD1. CDR3 length equals 17 residues. Germline V gene lookup returns CDR1 DFQATT and CDR2 SNEGSKA (reference sequence). V gave up 1 base and J gave up 2 bases; unmatched junction bases: 12. CDR3 residues: CSARGTRPRGLNYGYTF. The CDR3 DNA sequence: TGCAGTGCTAGAGGAACCCGACCCAGGGGGCTCAACTATGGCTACACCTTC.

CDR3 coding DNA: TGTGCCAGCAGTGAACAGGGTTTCTACGAGCAGTACTTC. Translation: CASSEQGFYEQYF. The chain joins TRBV27 to TRBJ2-7; D is perhaps TRBD1 (6 bases). V was clipped by 5 bases and J by 3 bases, with 11 bases between them. This CDR3 is 13 amino acids long. Germline CDR1 MNHEY, CDR2 SMNVEV (reference sequence).

The sample holds a few counts of this clonotype. The chain carries TRBV3-1 and TRBJ2-7; 8 bases match TRBD1. The germline V gene encodes CDR1 LGHDT and CDR2 YNNKEL (reference sequence). With 4 bases clipped from V and 6 bases from J, the junction kept 5 bases outside the gene matches. The CDR3 has 13 residues. CDR3 sequence: CASSLQGAREQYF. In DNA form, the CDR3 reads TGTGCCAGCAGCCTTCAGGGGGCTCGCGAGCAGTACTTC.

This chain joins TRBV9 and TRBJ1-1; the D gene is possibly TRBD1 (5 bases). The CDR3 runs 16 residues. V was cut by 3 bases and J by 0 bases, with 15 bases left in between. Per the germline V gene, CDR1 is SGDLS and CDR2 is YYNGEE. The CDR3 sequence: CASSAYGRTMNTEAFF. The CDR3 coding sequence is TGTGCCAGCAGCGCGTATGGCAGGACAATGAACACTGAAGCTTTCTTT.

A few counts support this clonotype. The genes are TRBV15 and TRBJ2-5; D unclear. CDR1 is LNHNV and CDR2 is YYDKDF in the germline V gene (reference sequence). Deletions cut 0 bases from V and 5 bases from J, with 13 bases between. The CDR3 contains 15 residues. The CDR3 reads CATSREVLSRETQYF. CDR3 DNA: TGTGCCACCAGCAGAGAAGTACTTTCCCGGGAGACCCAGTACTTC.

The V gene is TRBV3-1, the J gene TRBJ2-6; the match to TRBD1 covers 11 bases. Germline V lookup: CDR1 LGHDT, CDR2 YNNKEL (reference sequence). Trimming at V came to 5 bases and at J to 4 bases, leaving 10 bases not matched to a gene. This CDR3 has 18 amino acids. This chain's CDR3 is CASSERTGGVIGANVLTF. The CDR3 coding sequence is TGTGCCAGCAGCGAACGGACAGGGGGCGTAATAGGGGCCAACGTCCTGACTTTC.

The CDR3 region is CASSQGAGQETQYF. DNA for the CDR3: TGCGCCAGCAGCCAAGGTGCAGGACAAGAGACCCAGTACTTC. The V call is TRBV4-1, the J call TRBJ2-5; D is uncertain. This CDR3 is 14 amino acids long. Trimming took off 1 base at V and 2 bases at J, with 8 bases between the two ends. The V gene's germline CDR1 is MGHRA and CDR2 YSYEKL.

The rearrangement links TRBV4-2 to TRBJ1-1, with D possibly TRBD1 on 5 matching bases. The V end was cut by 7 bases, the J end by 2 bases, with 17 bases between. The CDR3 has 15 amino acids. Germline assignment: CDR1 LGHNA and CDR2 YNFKEQ. DNA of the CDR3: TGTGCCAGCACCGAGAGGCAGGGATCAAACACTGAAGCTTTCTTT. Encoded protein: CASTERQGSNTEAFF.

To note about this clonotype: One end of the junction fails to match germline, which may point to a read error. This chain joins TRBV5-6 and TRBJ1-2; TRBD1 is a possible D gene (6 bases). The CDR3 consists of 14 residues. The germline gives CDR1 SGHDT, CDR2 YYEEEE. Here the CDR3 reads CASSLAGERDGCTF. As DNA, the CDR3 is TGTGCCAGCAGCTTGGCAGGGGAAAGGGATGGCTGCACCTTC.

This clonotype was picked up a small number of times. The chain carries TRBV9 and TRBJ1-2; TRBD1 agrees at 10 bases. The V gene end was trimmed by 2 bases and the J gene end by 5 bases; junction bases not matched to a gene: 9. The CDR3 extends over 16 amino acids. Germline V gives CDR1 SGDLS, CDR2 YYNGEE. The CDR3 is CASSVLGTGEDYGYTF. CDR3 DNA sequence: TGTGCCAGCAGCGTCCTCGGGACAGGGGAGGATTATGGCTACACCTTC.

This clonotype turned up a few times. The chain combines TRBV25-1 with TRBJ2-2; either TRBD1 or TRBD2 may fit D (6 bases each). CDR3 size: 15 residues. Trimming took off 5 bases at V and 7 bases at J, with 17 bases between the two ends. Germline CDR1 and CDR2: MGHDK and SYGVNS. This chain's CDR3 is CASSKGGRSGGELFF. DNA for the CDR3: TGTGCCAGCAGTAAGGGGGGAAGGTCAGGCGGGGAGCTGTTTTTT.

The CDR3 loop reads CATSTTHTSSYNEQFF. The DNA for the CDR3 is TGTGCCACCAGCACGACCCACACCAGCTCCTACAATGAGCAGTTCTTC. V and J are TRBV15 and TRBJ2-1; D gene ambiguous. Germline V gene sequence: CDR1 LNHNV, CDR2 YYDKDF (reference sequence). Trimming pared 4 bases from V and 0 bases from J, leaving 13 bases between. This CDR3 spans 16 amino acids. Complete variable domain (other parts from reference TRBV15 and TRBJ2-1): DAMVIQNPRYQVTQFGKPVTLSCSQTLNHNVMYWYQQKSSQAPKLLFHYYDKDFNNEADTPDNFQSRRPNTSFCFLDIRSPGLGDTAMYLCATSTTHTSSYNEQFFGPGTRLTVL.

This chain connects TRBV19 to TRBJ2-1; 13 positions agree with TRBD2. Trimming took 7 bases from V and 8 from J; bases not matched to a gene: 5. The CDR3 loop spans 14 amino acids. CDR1 and CDR2 (germline): LNHDA, SQIVND (reference sequence). CDR3 region: CASTGLAGVHEQFF. DNA of the CDR3: TGTGCCAGTACCGGACTAGCGGGAGTACATGAGCAGTTCTTC. Combining the CDR3 with reference TRBV19 and TRBJ2-1 gives the whole variable domain DGGITQSPKYLFRKEGQNVTLSCEQNLNHDAMYWYRQDPGQGLRLIYYSQIVNDFQKGDIAEGYSVSREKKESFPLTVTSAQKNPTAFYLCASTGLAGVHEQFFGPGTRLTVL.

This clonotype was counted only a few times. The chain combines TRBV6-1 with TRBJ2-2; no reliable D call. Germline CDR1 reads MNHNS; CDR2 reads SASEGT. This CDR3 has 15 amino acids. With 1 base removed from V and 4 bases from J, the gap between germline ends came to 10 bases. CDR3: CASSEEGLGTGELFF. CDR3 bases: TGTGCCAGCAGTGAAGAGGGATTAGGCACCGGGGAGCTGTTTTTT.

The chain has TRBV7-9 and TRBJ2-3; 8 positions agree with TRBD2. J gave up 1 base and V 7 bases, and 7 bases lay outside the gene matches. The CDR3 covers 15 residues. Germline CDR1 SEHNR, CDR2 FQNEAQ (reference sequence). This chain's CDR3 is CASIPSGGRTDTQYF. The CDR3 nucleotides are TGTGCCAGCATCCCAAGCGGGGGCCGCACAGATACGCAGTATTTT.

This sequence joins TRBV12-3 or TRBV12-4 and TRBJ2-7; TRBD2 agrees at 7 bases. Unmatched junction bases numbered 5, after V lost 3 bases and J lost 0 bases. This CDR3 comprises 15 residues. The CDR3 DNA reads TGTGCCAGCAGTTTGTCGTGGGGGGGCTCCTACGAGCAGTACTTC. Protein: CASSLSWGGSYEQYF.

V gene TRBV5-1 combines with J gene TRBJ1-2; D possibly corresponds to TRBD1 (5 bases). The CDR3 is 15 residues long. Trimming left V 3 bases short and J 8 bases short, with 20 bases between. Germline CDR1 and CDR2: SGHRS and YFSETQ. The CDR3 DNA follows: TGCGCCAGCAGCTCGGCACAGGCCGCCGGGGCGGGCTACACCTTC. Encoded protein: CASSSAQAAGAGYTF.

V and J are TRBV5-5 and TRBJ1-5; 7 bases fit TRBD1. V shed 4 bases, J shed 4 bases, and the junction held 8 bases outside the gene matches. Germline values: CDR1 SGHKS, CDR2 YYEKEE (reference sequence). This CDR3 region has 15 residues. CDR3 bases: TGTGCCAGCAGCGGCCGGACAGGAGTTAATCAGCCCCAGCATTTT. It yields the protein CASSGRTGVNQPQHF. The variable domain in full, completed from reference TRBV5-5 and TRBJ1-5, reads DAGVTQSPTHLIKTRGQQVTLRCSPISGHKSVSWYQQVLGQGPQFIFQYYEKEERGRGNFPDRFSARQFPNYSSELNVNALLLGDSALYLCASSGRTGVNQPQHFGDGTRLSIL.

V usage is TRBV7-3 and J usage is TRBJ2-7; D is unresolved. The CDR3 has 14 residues. Trimming removed 2 bases at V and 2 bases at J, with 10 bases between. Germline CDR1 SGHTA, CDR2 FQGTGA. CDR3 region: CASSLGLPPYEQYF. The CDR3 DNA reads TGTGCCAGCAGCTTAGGTCTGCCCCCCTACGAGCAGTACTTC.

The chain employs TRBV15 and TRBJ2-3; 7 bases fit TRBD2. CDR3 length: 16 residues. J lost 2 bases, V lost 5 bases, and 10 bases had no gene match. Per the germline V gene, CDR1 is LNHNV and CDR2 is YYDKDF (reference sequence). The CDR3 DNA sequence: TGTGCCACCAGCGATACCCTAGCGGACCTCACAGATACGCAGTATTTT. Translating gives CATSDTLADLTDTQYF.

This chain joins TRBV7-6 and TRBJ1-2, with TRBD1 identical over 7 bases. The germline V gene has CDR1 SGHVS and CDR2 FNYEAQ. V lost 3 bases, J lost 6 bases, and 4 bases stayed unmatched. The CDR3 runs 13 residues. The CDR3 is CASSLGQMDGYTF. The DNA for the CDR3 is TGTGCCAGCAGCTTGGGACAGATGGATGGCTACACCTTC. Based on the CDR3 plus reference TRBV7-6 and TRBJ1-2, the full variable domain is GAGVSQSPRYKVTKRGQDVALRCDPISGHVSLYWYRQALGQGPEFLTYFNYEAQQDKSGLPNDRFSAERPEGSISTLTIQRTEQRDSAMYRCASSLGQMDGYTFGSGTRLTVV.